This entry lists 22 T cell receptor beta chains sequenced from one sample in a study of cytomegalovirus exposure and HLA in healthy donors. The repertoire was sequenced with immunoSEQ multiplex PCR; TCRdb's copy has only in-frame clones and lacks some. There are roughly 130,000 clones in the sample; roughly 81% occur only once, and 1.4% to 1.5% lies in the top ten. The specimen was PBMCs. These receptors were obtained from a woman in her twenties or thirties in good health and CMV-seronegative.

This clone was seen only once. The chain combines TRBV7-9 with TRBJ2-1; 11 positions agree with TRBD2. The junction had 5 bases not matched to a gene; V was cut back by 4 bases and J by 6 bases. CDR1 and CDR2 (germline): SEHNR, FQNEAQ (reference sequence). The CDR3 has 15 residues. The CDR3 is CASSSRLAGSNEQFF. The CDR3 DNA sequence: TGTGCCAGCAGCTCCCGACTAGCGGGGTCCAATGAGCAGTTCTTC. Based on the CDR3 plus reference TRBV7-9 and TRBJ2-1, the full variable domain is DTGVSQNPRHKITKRGQNVTFRCDPISEHNRLYWYRQTLGQGPEFLTYFQNEAQLEKSRLLSDRFSAERPKGSFSTLEIQRTEQGDSAMYLCASSSRLAGSNEQFFGPGTRLTVL.

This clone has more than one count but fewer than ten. This CDR3 reads CAISRGPYRPNTEAFF. The DNA for the CDR3 is TGTGCCATCAGTAGGGGCCCTTATCGCCCAAACACTGAAGCTTTCTTT. The chain couples TRBV10-3 to TRBJ1-1; D is perhaps TRBD1 (5 bases). This CDR3 is built from 16 residues. Germline lookup yields CDR1 ENHRY and CDR2 SYGVKD. Deletions cut 5 bases from V and 2 bases from J, with 18 bases between.

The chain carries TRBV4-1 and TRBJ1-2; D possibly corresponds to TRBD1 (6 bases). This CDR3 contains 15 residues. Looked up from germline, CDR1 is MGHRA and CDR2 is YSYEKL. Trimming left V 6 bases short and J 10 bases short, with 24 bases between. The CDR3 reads CASSPQGGTFRNYTF. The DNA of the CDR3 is TGCGCCAGCAGTCCACAGGGAGGGACCTTTAGGAACTACACCTTC.

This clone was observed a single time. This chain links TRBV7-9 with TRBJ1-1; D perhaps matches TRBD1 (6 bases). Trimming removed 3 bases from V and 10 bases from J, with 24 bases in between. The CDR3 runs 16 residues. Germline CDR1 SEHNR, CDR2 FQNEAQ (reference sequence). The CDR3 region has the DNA TGTGCCAGCAGCTTCCGGACAGATTTTAAGCCCAGTGGAGCTTTCTTT. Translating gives CASSFRTDFKPSGAFF.

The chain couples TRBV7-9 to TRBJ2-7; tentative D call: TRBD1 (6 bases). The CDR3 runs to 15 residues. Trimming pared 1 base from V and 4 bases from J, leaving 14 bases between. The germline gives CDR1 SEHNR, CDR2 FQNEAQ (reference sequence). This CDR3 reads CASSLDRQGKYEQYF. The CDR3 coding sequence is TGTGCCAGCAGCTTAGACCGGCAGGGGAAGTACGAGCAGTACTTC.

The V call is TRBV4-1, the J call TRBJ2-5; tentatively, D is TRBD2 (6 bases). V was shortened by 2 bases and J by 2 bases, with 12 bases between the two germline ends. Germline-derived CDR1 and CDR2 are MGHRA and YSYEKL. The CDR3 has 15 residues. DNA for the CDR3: TGCGCCAGCAGCCAAAGTCCTGGGGGGCAAGAGACCCAGTACTTC. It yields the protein CASSQSPGGQETQYF.

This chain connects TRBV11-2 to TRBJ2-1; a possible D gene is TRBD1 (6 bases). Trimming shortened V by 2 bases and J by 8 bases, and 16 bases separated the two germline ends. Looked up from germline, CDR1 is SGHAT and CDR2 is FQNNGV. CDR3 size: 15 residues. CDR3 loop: CASSLPTYRVDEQFF. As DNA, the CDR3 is TGTGCCAGCAGCTTACCGACGTACAGGGTCGATGAGCAGTTCTTC.

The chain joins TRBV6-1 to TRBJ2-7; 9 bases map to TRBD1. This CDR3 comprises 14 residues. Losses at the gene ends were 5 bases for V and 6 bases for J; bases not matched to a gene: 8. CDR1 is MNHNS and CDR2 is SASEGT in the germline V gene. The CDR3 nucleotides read TGTGCCAGCAGTCAAAAACAGGGGGCGAGCGAGCAGTACTTC. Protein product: CASSQKQGASEQYF.

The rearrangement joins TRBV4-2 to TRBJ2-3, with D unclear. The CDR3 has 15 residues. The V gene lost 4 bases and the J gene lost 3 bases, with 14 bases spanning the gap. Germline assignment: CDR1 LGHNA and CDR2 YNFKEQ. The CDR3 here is CASSPRGAETDTQYF. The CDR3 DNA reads TGTGCCAGCAGCCCTCGAGGCGCAGAAACAGATACGCAGTATTTT.

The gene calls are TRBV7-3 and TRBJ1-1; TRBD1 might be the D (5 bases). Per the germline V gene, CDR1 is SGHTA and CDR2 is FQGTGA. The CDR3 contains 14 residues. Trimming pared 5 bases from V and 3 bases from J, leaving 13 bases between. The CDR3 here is CASSTWGADTEAFF. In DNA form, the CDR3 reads TGTGCCAGCAGCACTTGGGGCGCGGACACTGAAGCTTTCTTT. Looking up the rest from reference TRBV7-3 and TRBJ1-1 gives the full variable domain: GAGVSQTPSNKVTEKGKYVELRCDPISGHTALYWYRQSLGQGPEFLIYFQGTGAADDSGLPNDRFFAVRPEGSVSTLKIQRTERGDSAVYLCASSTWGADTEAFFGQGTRLTVV.

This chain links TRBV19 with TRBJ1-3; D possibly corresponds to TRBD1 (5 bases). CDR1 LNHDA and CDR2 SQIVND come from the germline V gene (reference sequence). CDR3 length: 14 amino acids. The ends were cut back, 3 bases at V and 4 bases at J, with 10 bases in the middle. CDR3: CASSIEQGGNTIYF. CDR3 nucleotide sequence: TGTGCCAGTAGTATCGAGCAGGGCGGAAACACCATATATTTT.

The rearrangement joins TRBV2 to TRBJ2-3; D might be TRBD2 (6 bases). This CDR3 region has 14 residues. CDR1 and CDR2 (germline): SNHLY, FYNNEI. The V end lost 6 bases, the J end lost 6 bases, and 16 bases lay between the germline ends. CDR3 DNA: TGTGCCAGCAGCTCGGGACTCCCAGGGGATACGCAGTATTTT. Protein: CASSSGLPGDTQYF. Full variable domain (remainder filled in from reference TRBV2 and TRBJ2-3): EPEVTQTPSHQVTQMGQEVILRCVPISNHLYFYWYRQILGQKVEFLVSFYNNEISEKSEIFDDQFSVERPDGSNFTLKIRSTKLEDSAMYFCASSSGLPGDTQYFGPGTRLTVL.

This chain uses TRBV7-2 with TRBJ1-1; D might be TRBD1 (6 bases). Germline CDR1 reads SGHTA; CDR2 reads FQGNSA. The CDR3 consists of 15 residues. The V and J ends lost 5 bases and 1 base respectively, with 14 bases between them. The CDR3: CASSPQRDKNTEAFF. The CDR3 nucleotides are TGTGCCAGCAGCCCCCAGAGGGACAAGAACACTGAAGCTTTCTTT.

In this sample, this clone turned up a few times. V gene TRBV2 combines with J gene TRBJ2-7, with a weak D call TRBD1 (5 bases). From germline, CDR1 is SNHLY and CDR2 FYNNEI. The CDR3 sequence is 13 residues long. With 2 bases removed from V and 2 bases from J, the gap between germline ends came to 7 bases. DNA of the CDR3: TGTGCCAGCAGTGAACACAGGCCCTACGAGCAGTACTTC. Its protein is CASSEHRPYEQYF.

In nucleotides, the CDR3 is TGCGCCAGCAGCCCGAGACAGGATTTCACAGATACGCAGTATTTT. This codes for CASSPRQDFTDTQYF. V gene TRBV5-1 combines with J gene TRBJ2-3, with a tentative D call TRBD1 (6 bases). The length of the CDR3 is 15 residues. The V end lost 4 bases, the J end lost 2 bases, and 14 bases lay between the germline ends. The V gene's germline CDR1 is SGHRS and CDR2 YFSETQ.

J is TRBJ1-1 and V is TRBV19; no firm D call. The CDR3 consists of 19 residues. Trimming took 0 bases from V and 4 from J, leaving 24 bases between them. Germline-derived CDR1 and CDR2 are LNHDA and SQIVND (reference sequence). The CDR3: CASSIDGRGREPATTEAFF. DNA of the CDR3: TGTGCCAGTAGTATAGATGGCCGCGGGCGAGAGCCCGCGACCACTGAAGCTTTCTTT.

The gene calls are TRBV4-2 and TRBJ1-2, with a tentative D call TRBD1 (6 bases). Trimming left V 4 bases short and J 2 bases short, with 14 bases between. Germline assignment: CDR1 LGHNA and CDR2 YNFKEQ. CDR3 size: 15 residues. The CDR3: CASSLGRDKNYGYTF. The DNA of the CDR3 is TGTGCCAGCAGCCTTGGACGGGACAAGAACTATGGCTACACCTTC.

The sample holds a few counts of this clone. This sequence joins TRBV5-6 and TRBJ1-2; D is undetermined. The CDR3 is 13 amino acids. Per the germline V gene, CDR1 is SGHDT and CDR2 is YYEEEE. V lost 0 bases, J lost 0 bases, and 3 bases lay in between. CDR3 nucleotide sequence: TGTGCCAGCAGCTTGGTCGCTAACTATGGCTACACCTTC. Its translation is CASSLVANYGYTF.

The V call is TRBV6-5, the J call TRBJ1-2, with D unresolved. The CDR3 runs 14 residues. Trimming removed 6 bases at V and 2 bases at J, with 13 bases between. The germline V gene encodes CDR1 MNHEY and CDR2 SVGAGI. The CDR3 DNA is TGTGCCAGCAGCTACGCTAGGGAGAACTATGGCTACACCTTC. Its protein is CASSYARENYGYTF.

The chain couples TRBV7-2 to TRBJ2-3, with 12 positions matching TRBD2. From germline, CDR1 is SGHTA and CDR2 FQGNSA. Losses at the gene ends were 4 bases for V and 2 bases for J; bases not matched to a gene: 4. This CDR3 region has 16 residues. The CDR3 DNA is TGTGCCAGCAGCTACGGACTAGCGGGAAACACAGATACGCAGTATTTT. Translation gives CASSYGLAGNTDTQYF.

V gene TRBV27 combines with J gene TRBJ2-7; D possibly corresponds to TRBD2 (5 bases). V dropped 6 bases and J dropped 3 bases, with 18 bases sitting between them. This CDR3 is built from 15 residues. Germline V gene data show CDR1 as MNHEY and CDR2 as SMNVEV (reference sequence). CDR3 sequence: CASSFSGERIYEQYF. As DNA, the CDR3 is TGTGCCAGCAGCTTCTCCGGGGAGAGGATCTACGAGCAGTACTTC.

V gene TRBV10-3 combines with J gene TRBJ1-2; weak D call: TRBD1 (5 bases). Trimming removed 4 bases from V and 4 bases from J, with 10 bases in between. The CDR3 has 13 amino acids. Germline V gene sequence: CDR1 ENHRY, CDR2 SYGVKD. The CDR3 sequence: CAISGQSIYGYTF. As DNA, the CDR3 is TGTGCCATCAGTGGACAGTCGATCTATGGCTACACCTTC.